This TCR beta chain was identified during a study of T cell changes during pregnancy in multiple sclerosis. The data were produced by immunoSEQ multiplex PCR, yet TCRdb's version contains in-frame clones alone and is incomplete. The sample records tens of thousands of clones, about 95% being singletons. The CDR3 is 11 amino acids. Germline CDR1 reads LNHDA; CDR2 reads SQIVND (reference sequence). V lost 5 bases and J 5 bases, leaving 7 bases between the germline ends. Sample: CD8+ T cells from peripheral blood mononuclear cells, taken after pregnancy. The J gene is TRBJ2-7, the V gene TRBV19; D gene ambiguous. The clonotype comes from a female donor with multiple sclerosis, enrolled in a pregnancy study. The CDR3 sequence: CASSHGNEQYF. The DNA for the CDR3 is TGTGCCAGTAGTCACGGTAACGAGCAGTACTTC. The whole variable domain, filled in from reference TRBV19 and TRBJ2-7, reads DGGITQSPKYLFRKEGQNVTLSCEQNLNHDAMYWYRQDPGQGLRLIYYSQIVNDFQKGDIAEGYSVSREKKESFPLTVTSAQKNPTAFYLCASSHGNEQYFGPGTRLTVT.